Listed below are T cell receptor beta chains from one sample, sequenced in a study of cytomegalovirus exposure and HLA in healthy donors. Method: immunoSEQ multiplex PCR; TCRdb's copy keeps in-frame clones and lacks some. The data contain about 140,000 clones, 78% of them singletons. The sequencing sample was made of PBMCs. Every receptor here comes from a male donor in good health and CMV-seronegative. The CDR3 runs from the conserved cysteine through the conserved F or W. Fields, in order: clone size, V gene, J gene, D gene, CDR3 DNA, CDR3 protein. D genes are given only for firm matches. The size of a clone is reported for some rows only, either as once, few or many, or as a class for expanded clones.

clone_size: -
v_call: TRBV4-3
j_call: TRBJ2-7
d_call: TRBD1
cdr3_nt: TGCGCCAGCAGCCACTCCGGGACAGGAGCCTACGAGCAGTACTTC
cdr3_aa: CASSHSGTGAYEQYF

clone_size: once
v_call: TRBV5-6
j_call: TRBJ1-1
d_call: -
cdr3_nt: TGTGCCAGCAGCTTTGGGGGAGGGGACACTGAAGCTTTCTTT
cdr3_aa: CASSFGGGDTEAFF

clone_size: -
v_call: TRBV19
j_call: TRBJ2-6
d_call: -
cdr3_nt: TGTGCCAGTAGTATAGTCCAGGGGTCTGGGGCCAACGTCCTGACTTTC
cdr3_aa: CASSIVQGSGANVLTF

clone_size: -
v_call: TRBV5-1
j_call: TRBJ2-5
d_call: -
cdr3_nt: TGCGCCAGCAGCTTGGTTGTGGGGCCAAAAGAGACCCAGTACTTC
cdr3_aa: CASSLVVGPKETQYF

clone_size: -
v_call: TRBV6-6
j_call: TRBJ2-5
d_call: -
cdr3_nt: TGTGCCAGCAGTTACGGCGCGGCAGAGAAACAAGAGACCCAGTACTTC
cdr3_aa: CASSYGAAEKQETQYF

clone_size: once
v_call: TRBV7-9
j_call: TRBJ1-5
d_call: -
cdr3_nt: TGTGCCAGCAGCTTATCCGATGGCCAGCCCCAGCATTTT
cdr3_aa: CASSLSDGQPQHF

clone_size: -
v_call: TRBV9
j_call: TRBJ2-1
d_call: TRBD2
cdr3_nt: TGTGCCAGCAGCGCTCTAGCGGGGGGGGAGCAGTTCTTC
cdr3_aa: CASSALAGGEQFF

clone_size: few
v_call: TRBV9
j_call: TRBJ2-1
d_call: TRBD2
cdr3_nt: TGTGCCAGCAGCCTGGGACTAGCGGATGAGCAGTTCTTC
cdr3_aa: CASSLGLADEQFF

clone_size: -
v_call: TRBV30
j_call: TRBJ1-4
d_call: -
cdr3_nt: TGTGCCTGGACCTCCCCGAGGGGGACTAATGAAAAACTGTTTTTT
cdr3_aa: CAWTSPRGTNEKLFF

clone_size: -
v_call: TRBV15
j_call: TRBJ2-1
d_call: -
cdr3_nt: TGTGCCACCAGCAGAGATCGCGGCAGGGGGGCCAATGAGCAGTTCTTC
cdr3_aa: CATSRDRGRGANEQFF

clone_size: -
v_call: TRBV4-3
j_call: TRBJ2-2
d_call: -
cdr3_nt: TGCGCCAGCAGCCAAGTTGGGTCAGGTTACGCCGGGGAGCTGTTTTTT
cdr3_aa: CASSQVGSGYAGELFF

clone_size: -
v_call: TRBV27
j_call: TRBJ1-2
d_call: TRBD1
cdr3_nt: TGTGCCAGCAGTTCAGGACAGGGGGCGAACTATGGCTACACCTTC
cdr3_aa: CASSSGQGANYGYTF

clone_size: -
v_call: TRBV5-4
j_call: TRBJ1-1
d_call: TRBD1
cdr3_nt: TGTGCCAGCAGCCAGGGACAGAGAAACACTGAAGCTTTCTTT
cdr3_aa: CASSQGQRNTEAFF

clone_size: -
v_call: TRBV27
j_call: TRBJ1-4
d_call: -
cdr3_nt: TGTGCCAGCAGCTTCCGGTTGGGTGGGGGCCTTAATGAAAAACTGTTTTTT
cdr3_aa: CASSFRLGGGLNEKLFF

clone_size: -
v_call: TRBV7-9
j_call: TRBJ1-1
d_call: TRBD1
cdr3_nt: TGTGCCAGCCGTAGGTCAGGGGGCACTGAAGCTTTCTTT
cdr3_aa: CASRRSGGTEAFF

clone_size: -
v_call: TRBV11-3
j_call: TRBJ2-1
d_call: TRBD2
cdr3_nt: TGTGCCAGCAGCCCGGGACTAGATGCCGTCTACGAGCAGTTCTTC
cdr3_aa: CASSPGLDAVYEQFF

clone_size: -
v_call: TRBV5-1
j_call: TRBJ2-5
d_call: TRBD1
cdr3_nt: TGCGCCAGCAGCTCCGGACAGGTGGGAGAGACCCAGTACTTC
cdr3_aa: CASSSGQVGETQYF

clone_size: once
v_call: TRBV5-8
j_call: TRBJ1-4
d_call: TRBD1
cdr3_nt: TGTGCCAGCAGCCGCCGCTTCAGGGGGCGCATAGGTGAAAAACTGTTTTTT
cdr3_aa: CASSRRFRGRIGEKLFF

clone_size: -
v_call: TRBV27
j_call: TRBJ1-2
d_call: -
cdr3_nt: TGTGCCAGCAGTTTGGGTTCAGGGGTTCTTGGCTACACCTTC
cdr3_aa: CASSLGSGVLGYTF

clone_size: -
v_call: TRBV5-1
j_call: TRBJ2-1
d_call: -
cdr3_nt: TGCGCCAGCAGCTTACTGGAGGCGGGGAACAATGAGCAGTTCTTC
cdr3_aa: CASSLLEAGNNEQFF

clone_size: once
v_call: TRBV30
j_call: TRBJ1-2
d_call: -
cdr3_nt: TGTGCCTGGAGTGTAGCTGTAAACTATGGCTACACCTTC
cdr3_aa: CAWSVAVNYGYTF

clone_size: -
v_call: TRBV18
j_call: TRBJ1-1
d_call: TRBD1
cdr3_nt: TGTGCCAGCTCACCTACCCCCCAGGGGGCGAACACTGAAGCTTTCTTT
cdr3_aa: CASSPTPQGANTEAFF

clone_size: -
v_call: TRBV14
j_call: TRBJ2-7
d_call: TRBD1
cdr3_nt: TGTGCCAGCAGCCAGGGACAGGGGCTCGGCTACGAGCAGTACTTC
cdr3_aa: CASSQGQGLGYEQYF

clone_size: -
v_call: TRBV29-1
j_call: TRBJ2-5
d_call: -
cdr3_nt: TGCAGCGGACTCCGGTTTGCTGAGACCCAGTACTTC
cdr3_aa: CSGLRFAETQYF

clone_size: -
v_call: TRBV5-6
j_call: TRBJ2-7
d_call: -
cdr3_nt: TGTGCCAGCAGCTCCGGACCGGACAGCTCCTACGAGCAGTACTTC
cdr3_aa: CASSSGPDSSYEQYF

clone_size: -
v_call: TRBV7-3
j_call: TRBJ2-5
d_call: TRBD2
cdr3_nt: TGTGCCAGCAGCCGAGCGGGAGGCCAAGAGACCCAGTACTTC
cdr3_aa: CASSRAGGQETQYF

clone_size: -
v_call: TRBV7-2
j_call: TRBJ1-3
d_call: TRBD1
cdr3_nt: TGTGCCAGCAGCCGCGGACAGGGGGCTGGAAACACCATATATTTT
cdr3_aa: CASSRGQGAGNTIYF

clone_size: -
v_call: TRBV18
j_call: TRBJ1-1
d_call: -
cdr3_nt: TGTGCCAGCTCATCGTACTACAAAACAGGGATGAACACTGAAGCTTTCTTT
cdr3_aa: CASSSYYKTGMNTEAFF

clone_size: few
v_call: TRBV4-1
j_call: TRBJ1-5
d_call: -
cdr3_nt: TGCGCCAGCAGCCAGATAGGACAGCCCCATCAGCCCCAGCATTTT
cdr3_aa: CASSQIGQPHQPQHF

clone_size: once
v_call: TRBV7-9
j_call: TRBJ1-1
d_call: TRBD1
cdr3_nt: TGTGCCAGCGGCGACAGGGGCATGAACACTGAAGCTTTCTTT
cdr3_aa: CASGDRGMNTEAFF

clone_size: -
v_call: TRBV4-2
j_call: TRBJ1-1
d_call: TRBD1
cdr3_nt: TGTGCCAGCAGCCTCGGGACAGGGGGCGGGGACACTGAAGCTTTCTTT
cdr3_aa: CASSLGTGGGDTEAFF

clone_size: few
v_call: TRBV4-3
j_call: TRBJ2-3
d_call: -
cdr3_nt: TGCGCCAGCAGCCGCCAGGTTACGGGGATGGCAGATACGCAGTATTTT
cdr3_aa: CASSRQVTGMADTQYF

clone_size: -
v_call: TRBV7-6
j_call: TRBJ2-3
d_call: TRBD1
cdr3_nt: TGTGCCAGCAGCTTAGGGGCAGGGGGTACTAGCACAGATACGCAGTATTTT
cdr3_aa: CASSLGAGGTSTDTQYF

clone_size: -
v_call: TRBV4-1
j_call: TRBJ2-1
d_call: TRBD2
cdr3_nt: TGCGCCAGCAGCCAAGTGGAGGGAGCGGGGATCAATGAGCAGTTCTTC
cdr3_aa: CASSQVEGAGINEQFF

clone_size: -
v_call: TRBV27
j_call: TRBJ2-7
d_call: TRBD2
cdr3_nt: TGTGCCAGCAGTTTAAGGGGAGGGCGGAGGAGCTCCTACGAGCAGTACTTC
cdr3_aa: CASSLRGGRRSSYEQYF

clone_size: -
v_call: TRBV9
j_call: TRBJ2-7
d_call: TRBD1
cdr3_nt: TGTGCCAGCAGCGTAGCTCCAGGGGGAATCTACGAGCAGTACTTC
cdr3_aa: CASSVAPGGIYEQYF

clone_size: few
v_call: TRBV9
j_call: TRBJ1-5
d_call: TRBD1
cdr3_nt: TGTGCCAGCAGCGTAGTTGACCGGACAGGGGGCGATGAAAATCAGCCCCAGCATTTT
cdr3_aa: CASSVVDRTGGDENQPQHF

clone_size: -
v_call: TRBV7-9
j_call: TRBJ2-3
d_call: TRBD2
cdr3_nt: TGTGCCAGCATCAACACCGGGACTACCCTGGGAGATACGCAGTATTTT
cdr3_aa: CASINTGTTLGDTQYF

clone_size: -
v_call: TRBV5-1
j_call: TRBJ1-1
d_call: TRBD1
cdr3_nt: TGCGCCAGCAGCTTGGCGCTCGGGACAGGGGCTGAAGCTTTCTTT
cdr3_aa: CASSLALGTGAEAFF

clone_size: few
v_call: TRBV7-8
j_call: TRBJ1-2
d_call: TRBD1
cdr3_nt: TGTGCCAGCAGCTTAGCGAGGACAGGCGGCGGCTACACCTTC
cdr3_aa: CASSLARTGGGYTF

clone_size: -
v_call: TRBV11-3
j_call: TRBJ1-5
d_call: TRBD1
cdr3_nt: TGTGCCAGCAGCTTAACCCCAGGACAGGGCCCCAATCAGCCCCAGCATTTT
cdr3_aa: CASSLTPGQGPNQPQHF

clone_size: -
v_call: TRBV29-1
j_call: TRBJ1-5
d_call: TRBD1
cdr3_nt: TGCAGCGTCAGCCATGGGGACAGGGGTCAGCCCCAGCATTTT
cdr3_aa: CSVSHGDRGQPQHF

clone_size: once
v_call: TRBV9
j_call: TRBJ2-7
d_call: -
cdr3_nt: TGTGCCAGCAGCGTAGGTACGCTCGGCTACGAGCAGTACTTC
cdr3_aa: CASSVGTLGYEQYF

clone_size: -
v_call: TRBV18
j_call: TRBJ2-1
d_call: TRBD2
cdr3_nt: TGTGCCAGCTCAACTCTTATCGCGGGGGGAGAATACAATGAGCAGTTCTTC
cdr3_aa: CASSTLIAGGEYNEQFF

clone_size: -
v_call: TRBV5-8
j_call: TRBJ2-3
d_call: TRBD2
cdr3_nt: TGTGCCAGCAGCTTCGGGACTAGCGGAAGCACAGATACGCAGTATTTT
cdr3_aa: CASSFGTSGSTDTQYF

clone_size: -
v_call: TRBV7-6
j_call: TRBJ1-6
d_call: -
cdr3_nt: TGTGCCACCGCGAAGGGGAATAATTCACCCCTCCACTTT
cdr3_aa: CATAKGNNSPLHF

clone_size: -
v_call: TRBV4-2
j_call: TRBJ2-2
d_call: -
cdr3_nt: TGTGCCAGCAGCCACGAAAGGGGCACCGGGGAGCTGTTTTTT
cdr3_aa: CASSHERGTGELFF

clone_size: -
v_call: TRBV5-1
j_call: TRBJ2-2
d_call: -
cdr3_nt: TGCGCCAGCTTTGGCAGGGAGGCTGGCGGGGAGCTGTTTTTT
cdr3_aa: CASFGREAGGELFF

clone_size: -
v_call: TRBV30
j_call: TRBJ2-2
d_call: TRBD2
cdr3_nt: TGTGCCTGGAGTGGGTATCCAGCGGGAGGGCCCCTCTTGAACACCGGGGAGCTGTTTTTT
cdr3_aa: CAWSGYPAGGPLLNTGELFF

clone_size: -
v_call: TRBV30
j_call: TRBJ1-2
d_call: TRBD1
cdr3_nt: TGTGCCTGGAGTGGGACAGGGATAGGCTACCCCTTC
cdr3_aa: CAWSGTGIGYPF

clone_size: -
v_call: TRBV5-1
j_call: TRBJ2-3
d_call: TRBD2
cdr3_nt: TGCGCCAGCAGCTTGGATTCAAAGCGGGGACTCAACACAGATACGCAGTATTTT
cdr3_aa: CASSLDSKRGLNTDTQYF

clone_size: once
v_call: TRBV19
j_call: TRBJ1-4
d_call: -
cdr3_nt: TGTGCCAGTAGTATAGGGGGATGGGGGGCAACTAATGAAAAACTGTTTTTT
cdr3_aa: CASSIGGWGATNEKLFF